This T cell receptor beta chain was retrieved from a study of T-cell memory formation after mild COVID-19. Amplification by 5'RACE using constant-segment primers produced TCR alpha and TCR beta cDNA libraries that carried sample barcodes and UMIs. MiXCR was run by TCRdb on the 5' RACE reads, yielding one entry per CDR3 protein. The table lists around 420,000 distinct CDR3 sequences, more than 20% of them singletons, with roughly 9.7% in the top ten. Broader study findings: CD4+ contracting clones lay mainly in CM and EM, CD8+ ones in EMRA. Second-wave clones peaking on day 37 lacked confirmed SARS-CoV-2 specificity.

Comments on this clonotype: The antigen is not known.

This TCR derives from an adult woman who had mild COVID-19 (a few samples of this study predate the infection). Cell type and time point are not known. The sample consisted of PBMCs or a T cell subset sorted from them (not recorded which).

This CDR3 is CASSLPVGPGNEQFF. In DNA form, the CDR3 reads TGTGCCAGCTCCCTCCCCGTGGGGCCGGGGAATGAGCAGTTCTTC. This rearrangement joins TRBV7-8 to TRBJ2-1; the D gene could be TRBD1 or TRBD2 (5 bases each). V was clipped by 8 bases and J by 7 bases, with 21 bases between them. CDR1 SGHVS and CDR2 FQNEAQ come from the germline V gene. The CDR3 consists of 15 residues.